This T cell receptor beta chain was identified in a study of shared T cell receptors in the human thymus (dated by TCRdb to the early 2020s). In terms of the full investigation: The study examined how the human thymus generates shared, self-reactive T-cell receptor alpha chains.

Trimming at the junction amounts to 6 bases on V and 0 bases on J, and the germline ends lie 14 bases apart. According to the germline V gene, CDR1 reads MRHNA and CDR2 reads SNTAGT. From the cysteine through the phenylalanine, the CDR3 covers 15 amino acids. The entry retains the CDR3 DNA only, 45 bases that are in frame from base 1. Regarding this clone: Its antigen is unknown. No quality values exist for individual bases; no much larger clone is one base distant.

The library came from the immunoSEQ multiplex PCR assay. This is the immuneACCESS table as TCRdb keeps it, with only in-frame sequences that have V and J called. A part of the clones is gone; compared with another copy, unresolved V genes explain less than half, and the rest is unexplained. This sample lists about 400,000 clones; roughly 94% were detected once. 0.02% of the sample is held by the ten biggest clonotypes. The chain employs TRBV6-4 and TRBJ1-1; the D gene is unclear. Source material: thymocytes. This clonotype was sampled from a human donor. The DNA sequence reads TGTGCCAGCAGCGAGGTAGAGGAGATGAACACTGAAGCTTTCTTT. Translation gives CASSEVEEMNTEAFF.